This T cell receptor beta chain comes out of a study of response to subunit inactivated influenza vaccine. Overall study findings and caveats: The study's authors posited that every seasonal influenza vaccination enlists few new T cells.

V was shortened by 5 bases and J by 12 bases, with 14 bases between the two germline ends. The CDR3 spans 13 residues. Germline V gene lookup returns CDR1 SGHVS and CDR2 FQNEAQ. MiXCR, run by TCRdb on the RT-PCR reads, gives a single entry per CDR3 protein. This table holds hundreds of thousands of distinct CDR3 sequences, 7.6% found once. This clonotype has just a few counts. No antigen is known for it. This sequence joins TRBV7-8 and TRBJ1-6; D remains unclear. The sample was PBMCs from blood, taken around 25 months after vaccination. The receptor's source is a man aged 50-75 years who received an inactivated influenza vaccine. CDR3 coding DNA: TGTGCCAGCAGCCCATCTCCCCGGGTACCCCTCCACTTT. The encoded protein is CASSPSPRVPLHF.